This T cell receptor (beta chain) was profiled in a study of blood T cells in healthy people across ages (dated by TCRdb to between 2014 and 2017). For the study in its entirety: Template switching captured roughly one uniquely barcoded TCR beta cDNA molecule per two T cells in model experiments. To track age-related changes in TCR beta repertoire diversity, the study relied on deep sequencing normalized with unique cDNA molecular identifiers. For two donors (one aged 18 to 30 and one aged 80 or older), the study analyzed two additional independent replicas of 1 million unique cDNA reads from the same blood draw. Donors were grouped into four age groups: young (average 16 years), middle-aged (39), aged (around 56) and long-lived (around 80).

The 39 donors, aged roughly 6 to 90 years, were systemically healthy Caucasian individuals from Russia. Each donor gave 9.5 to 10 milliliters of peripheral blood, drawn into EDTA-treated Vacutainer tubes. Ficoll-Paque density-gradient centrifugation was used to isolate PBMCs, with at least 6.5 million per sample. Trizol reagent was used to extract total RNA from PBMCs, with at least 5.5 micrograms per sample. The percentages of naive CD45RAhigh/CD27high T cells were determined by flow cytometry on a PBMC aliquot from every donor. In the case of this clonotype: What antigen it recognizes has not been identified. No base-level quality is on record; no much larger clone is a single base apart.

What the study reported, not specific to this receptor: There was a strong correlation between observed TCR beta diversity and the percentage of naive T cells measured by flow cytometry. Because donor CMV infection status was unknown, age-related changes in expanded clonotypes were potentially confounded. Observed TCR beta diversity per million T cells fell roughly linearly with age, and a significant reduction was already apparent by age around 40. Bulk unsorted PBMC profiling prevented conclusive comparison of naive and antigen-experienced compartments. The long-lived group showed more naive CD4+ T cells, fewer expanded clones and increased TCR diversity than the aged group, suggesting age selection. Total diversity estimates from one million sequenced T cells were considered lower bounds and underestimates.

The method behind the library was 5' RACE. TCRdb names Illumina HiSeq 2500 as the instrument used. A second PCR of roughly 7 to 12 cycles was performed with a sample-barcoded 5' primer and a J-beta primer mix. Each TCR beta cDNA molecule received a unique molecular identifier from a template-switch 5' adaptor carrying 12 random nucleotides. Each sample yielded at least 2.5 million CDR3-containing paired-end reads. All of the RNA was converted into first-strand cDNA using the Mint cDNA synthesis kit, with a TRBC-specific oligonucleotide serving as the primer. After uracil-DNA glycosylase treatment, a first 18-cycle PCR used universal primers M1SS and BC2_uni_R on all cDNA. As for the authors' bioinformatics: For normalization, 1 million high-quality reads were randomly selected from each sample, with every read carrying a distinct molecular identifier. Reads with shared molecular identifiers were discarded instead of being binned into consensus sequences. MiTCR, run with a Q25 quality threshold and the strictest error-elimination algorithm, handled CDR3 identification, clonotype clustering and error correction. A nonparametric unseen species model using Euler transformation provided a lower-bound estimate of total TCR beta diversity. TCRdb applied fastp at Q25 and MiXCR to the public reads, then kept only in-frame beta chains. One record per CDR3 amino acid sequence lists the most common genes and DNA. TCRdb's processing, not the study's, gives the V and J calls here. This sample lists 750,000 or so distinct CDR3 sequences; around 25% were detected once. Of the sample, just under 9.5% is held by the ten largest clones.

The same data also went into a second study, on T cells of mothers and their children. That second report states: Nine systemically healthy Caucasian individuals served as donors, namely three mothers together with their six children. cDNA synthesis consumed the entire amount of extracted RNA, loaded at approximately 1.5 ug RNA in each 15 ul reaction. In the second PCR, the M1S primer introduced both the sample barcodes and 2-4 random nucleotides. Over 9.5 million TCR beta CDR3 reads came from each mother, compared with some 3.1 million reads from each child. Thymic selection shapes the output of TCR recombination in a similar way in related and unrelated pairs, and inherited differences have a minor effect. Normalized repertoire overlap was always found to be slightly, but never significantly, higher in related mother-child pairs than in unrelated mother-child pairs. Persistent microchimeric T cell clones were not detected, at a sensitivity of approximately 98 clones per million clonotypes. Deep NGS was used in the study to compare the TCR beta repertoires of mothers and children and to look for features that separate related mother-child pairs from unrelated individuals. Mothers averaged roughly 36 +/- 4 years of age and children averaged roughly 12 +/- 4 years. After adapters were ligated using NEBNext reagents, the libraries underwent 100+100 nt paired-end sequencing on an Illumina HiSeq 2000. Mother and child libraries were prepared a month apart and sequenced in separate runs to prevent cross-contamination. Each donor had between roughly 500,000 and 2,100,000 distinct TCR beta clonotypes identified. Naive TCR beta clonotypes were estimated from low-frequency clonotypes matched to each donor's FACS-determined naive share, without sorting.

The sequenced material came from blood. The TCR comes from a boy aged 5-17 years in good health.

The bases read TGTGCCAGCAGCTTAACCCGACAGGAAAATGAAAAACTGTTTTTT. Its protein is CASSLTRQENEKLFF. The rearranged segments are TRBV7-9 and TRBJ1-4; D gene: possibly TRBD1, on 6 matching bases. Reading from cysteine to phenylalanine, the CDR3 counts 15 amino acids. The retained sequence is limited to the CDR3, 45 bases, with the frame set at the first base. Looking up the germline V gene (reference sequence) yields CDR1 SEHNR and CDR2 FQNEAQ. The V end loses 2 bases and the J end loses 5 bases, and a stretch of 12 bases separates them.